This T cell receptor (beta chain) was found in a study of graft-versus-host responses after intestinal transplantation. About the research overall: The study gave all recipients anti-thymocyte globulin induction, then tacrolimus and steroids for approximately three years.

About this clone itself: The antigen is unknown.

TCRdb's table, derived via immunoSEQ multiplex PCR, lists solely in-frame clones and lacks some. In the table there are about 91,000 clones, 75% to 95% of which are singletons. General study findings and limits: Early post-transplant HvG declines showed an association with peak circulating GvH clone levels. The authors found GvH clones in recipient marrow, some appearing first in ileum or blood.

CDR1 and CDR2 (germline): MNHEY, SVGAGI. The V end was cut by 1 base, the J end by 5 bases, with 6 bases between. The CDR3 is 13 residues long. The chain employs TRBV6-5 and TRBJ2-1; D perhaps matches TRBD2 (6 bases). This TCR was sampled from a human donor who was the organ donor for an intestinal transplant. Sequences were derived from unstimulated CD4+ T cells sorted from spleen or lymph node cells, sampled before transplant. CDR3 in DNA: TGTGCCAGCAGTTACTGGAGGGACAATGAGCAGTTCTTC. This translates into CASSYWRDNEQFF.